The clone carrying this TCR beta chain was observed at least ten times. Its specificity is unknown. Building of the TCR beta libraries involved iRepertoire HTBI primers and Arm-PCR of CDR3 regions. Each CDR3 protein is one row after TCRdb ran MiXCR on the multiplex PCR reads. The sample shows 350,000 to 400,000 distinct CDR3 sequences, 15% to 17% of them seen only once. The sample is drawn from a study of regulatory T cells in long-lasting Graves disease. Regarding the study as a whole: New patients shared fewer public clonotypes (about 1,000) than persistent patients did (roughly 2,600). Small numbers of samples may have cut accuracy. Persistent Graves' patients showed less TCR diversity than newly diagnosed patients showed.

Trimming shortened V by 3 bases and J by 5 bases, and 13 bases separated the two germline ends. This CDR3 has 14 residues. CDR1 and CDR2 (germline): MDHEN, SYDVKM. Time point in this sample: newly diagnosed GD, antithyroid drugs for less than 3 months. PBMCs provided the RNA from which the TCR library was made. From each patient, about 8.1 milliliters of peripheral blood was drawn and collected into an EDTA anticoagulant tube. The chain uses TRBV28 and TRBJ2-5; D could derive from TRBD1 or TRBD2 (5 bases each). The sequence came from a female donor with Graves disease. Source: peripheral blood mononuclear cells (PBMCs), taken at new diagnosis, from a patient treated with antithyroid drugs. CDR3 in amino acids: CASSFRAEGETQYF. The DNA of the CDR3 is TGTGCCAGCAGTTTTAGGGCAGAGGGGGAGACCCAGTACTTC.